Below, 21 T cell receptor beta chains from the same sample are listed, as sequenced in a study of blood T cell repertoires in COVID-19 (dated by TCRdb to the early 2020s). Receptor amplification or capture employed the immunoSEQ multiplex PCR assay. Entries here come from immuneACCESS through TCRdb and include only in-frame sequences with V and J called. Some clones fail to appear in such tables; in the studies checked, an unresolved V gene covers under half of the shortfall, and the cause of the remainder is unknown. This sample is represented by hundreds of thousands of clones; approximately 90% of them were singletons. The ten top clones hold 1.4% of the sample. Material: peripheral blood. The receptors here all came from a woman aged 25 to 45 with active or convalescent COVID-19.

This chain joins TRBV14 and TRBJ2-1; 8 bases match TRBD2. With 3 bases clipped from V and 4 bases from J, the junction kept 11 bases outside the gene matches. There are 17 residues in the CDR3. The germline V gene encodes CDR1 SGHDN and CDR2 FVKESK. CDR3 sequence (DNA): TGTGCCAGCAGCCACCCTCTGGTAGCGGGGACTTACAATGAGCAGTTCTTC. Translation: CASSHPLVAGTYNEQFF. Combining the CDR3 with reference TRBV14 and TRBJ2-1 gives the whole variable domain EAGVTQFPSHSVIEKGQTVTLRCDPISGHDNLYWYRRVMGKEIKFLLHFVKESKQDESGMPNNRFLAERTGGTYSTLKVQPAELEDSGVYFCASSHPLVAGTYNEQFFGPGTRLTVL.

About this clone itself: Mismatch with germline at one junction end may stem from a read error. J is TRBJ1-2 and V is TRBV27, with TRBD1 matching 9 bases. The V gene's germline CDR1 is MNHEY and CDR2 SMNVEV (reference sequence). CDR3 length: 14 residues. The CDR3 DNA is TGTGCCAGCAGTGGGACAGGGTCCAACTACGGCTACACCTTC. Translation: CASSGTGSNYGYTF.

This clone was seen a handful of times. This chain uses TRBV5-5 with TRBJ2-7, with D perhaps matching TRBD1 (5 bases). This CDR3 spans 18 amino acids. Trimming removed 0 bases from V and 6 bases from J, with 25 bases in between. Germline V CDR1 and CDR2: SGHKS, YYEKEE (reference sequence). The CDR3 nucleotides read TGTGCCAGCAGCTTGGCAGTTACAGGACCACCCTCCGTCTTCGAGCAGTACTTC. It yields the protein CASSLAVTGPPSVFEQYF.

The genes are TRBV28 and TRBJ1-2; D is perhaps TRBD1 (5 bases). V was pared by 3 bases and J by 7 bases, with 12 bases between. CDR3 length equals 13 residues. CDR1 and CDR2 from the germline V gene are MDHEN and SYDVKM. Written as DNA, the CDR3 is TGTGCCAGCAGTTTGGGGGGATGGCGTGGCTACACCTTC. This sequence encodes CASSLGGWRGYTF.

This clone was observed a handful of times. J is TRBJ1-1 and V is TRBV4-1; maybe TRBD1 (6 bases). The V and J ends lost 0 bases and 0 bases respectively, with 11 bases between them. Germline CDR1 and CDR2: MGHRA and YSYEKL. The CDR3 is 16 residues long. The CDR3 bases are TGCGCCAGCAGCCAAGATTTCGCAGGGGTGAACACTGAAGCTTTCTTT. It translates to CASSQDFAGVNTEAFF.

The CDR3 here is CASDRDRVGNQPQHF. In nucleotides, the CDR3 is TGTGCCAGCGACAGGGATCGCGTCGGCAATCAGCCCCAGCATTTT. The chain employs TRBV19 and TRBJ1-5, with 7 bases lining up with TRBD1. CDR3 length: 15 amino acids. Germline V gives CDR1 LNHDA, CDR2 SQIVND (reference sequence). Trimming removed 9 bases from V and 2 bases from J; junction bases left unmatched: 10.

This clone turned up a few times. The chain carries TRBV2 and TRBJ1-1, with 8 nucleotides matching TRBD1. Germline V gives CDR1 SNHLY, CDR2 FYNNEI. This CDR3 is built from 13 residues. J gave up 6 bases and V 10 bases, and 10 bases lay outside the gene matches. The CDR3 loop reads CATMGTGAAEAFF. CDR3 bases: TGTGCCACGATGGGGACAGGTGCCGCTGAAGCTTTCTTT.

This rearrangement joins TRBV5-4 to TRBJ2-3; 12 nucleotides align to TRBD2. The CDR3 totals 16 residues. J lost 1 base, V lost 0 bases, and 0 bases had no gene match. In germline, CDR1 is SGHNT, CDR2 YYREEE (reference sequence). CDR3 bases: TGTGCCAGCAGCTTGGGGACTAGCGGGGGCACAGATACGCAGTATTTT. Its translation is CASSLGTSGGTDTQYF.

V and J are TRBV19 and TRBJ2-1; 13 nucleotides agree with TRBD2. This CDR3 has 18 amino acids. Trimming cost V 4 bases and J 0 bases; bases outside gene matches: 6. Germline CDR1 and CDR2: LNHDA and SQIVND (reference sequence). DNA of the CDR3: TGTGCCAGTAGTAACCCGGGACTAGCGGGGCCCTCCTACAATGAGCAGTTCTTC. Its translation is CASSNPGLAGPSYNEQFF.

The chain uses TRBV19 and TRBJ2-5; 8 bases match TRBD1. CDR3 size: 18 residues. V lost 4 bases, J lost 2 bases, and 15 bases stayed unmatched. Germline loops: CDR1 LNHDA, CDR2 SQIVND (reference sequence). CDR3 sequence (DNA): TGTGCCAGTAGTACCCGCCCCACCCGGACAGGGAAGCAAGAGACCCAGTACTTC. Encoded protein: CASSTRPTRTGKQETQYF.

This clone was detected a few times. The chain is built from TRBV7-6 and TRBJ1-1, with 7 bases lining up with TRBD1. CDR3 length equals 16 residues. The junction had 8 bases not matched to a gene; V was cut back by 4 bases and J by 0 bases. Germline CDR1 SGHVS, CDR2 FNYEAQ. The CDR3 spells CASSSGTDMMNTEAFF. The DNA for the CDR3 is TGTGCCAGCAGCTCCGGGACAGACATGATGAACACTGAAGCTTTCTTT.

The chain is built from TRBV14 and TRBJ2-6; 7 bases map to TRBD2. J lost 3 bases, V lost 5 bases, and 4 bases had no gene match. The CDR3 length is 15 residues. Looked up from germline, CDR1 is SGHDN and CDR2 is FVKESK. This CDR3 is CASSARGVGANVLTF. The DNA of the CDR3 is TGTGCCAGCAGCGCCCGGGGGGTTGGGGCCAACGTCCTGACTTTC.

CDR3 sequence: CASSQDVGPRPGAFF. The CDR3 bases are TGCGCCAGCAGCCAAGACGTTGGGCCCCGCCCCGGAGCTTTCTTT. V and J are TRBV4-1 and TRBJ1-1, with no clear D. Trimming cost V 0 bases and J 10 bases, with 18 bases left between them. CDR1 is MGHRA, CDR2 YSYEKL, per germline. There are 15 residues in the CDR3.

The J gene is TRBJ2-5, the V gene TRBV4-1, with 12 positions matching TRBD2. Germline CDR1 is MGHRA and CDR2 is YSYEKL. With 2 bases clipped from V and 5 bases from J, the junction kept 6 bases outside the gene matches. CDR3 size: 16 residues. CDR3 amino acids: CASSQFGTSGWETQYF. The DNA of the CDR3 is TGCGCCAGCAGCCAATTTGGGACTAGCGGGTGGGAGACCCAGTACTTC.

The V gene is TRBV19, the J gene TRBJ1-2; no definite D call. The V gene lost 7 bases and the J gene lost 7 bases, with 19 bases spanning the gap. In germline, CDR1 is LNHDA, CDR2 SQIVND (reference sequence). The CDR3 is 14 amino acids. CDR3: CASTYDGGPLGYTF. CDR3 DNA: TGTGCCAGTACCTACGACGGCGGCCCCCTTGGCTACACCTTC.

This sequence joins TRBV6-5 and TRBJ2-1, with TRBD2 matching 10 bases. V shed 2 bases and J 6 bases; nucleotides not matched to a gene: 7. The CDR3 spans 16 residues. Germline V gives CDR1 MNHEY, CDR2 SVGAGI. The CDR3 spells CASSYPGSSGGNEQFF. The CDR3 DNA follows: TGTGCCAGCAGTTACCCTGGCTCTAGCGGGGGCAATGAGCAGTTCTTC.

The V and J genes are TRBV15 and TRBJ2-5; 7 bases align to TRBD2. The CDR3 is 15 amino acids. Trimming at V came to 3 bases and at J to 4 bases, leaving 8 bases not matched to a gene. CDR1 LNHNV and CDR2 YYDKDF come from the germline V gene (reference sequence). The DNA for the CDR3 is TGTGCCACCAGCAGCCGTAGCGGGTTTACAGAGACCCAGTACTTC. This translates into CATSSRSGFTETQYF.

The rearrangement joins TRBV3-1 (or the pseudogene TRBV3-2) to TRBJ2-1; 7 bases are shared with TRBD2. With 1 base clipped from V and 9 bases from J, the junction kept 9 bases outside the gene matches. Germline V lookup: CDR1 LGHDT, CDR2 YNNKEL (reference sequence). This CDR3 has 15 residues. CDR3 in amino acids: CASSQGGTTLFEQFF. The CDR3 DNA is TGTGCCAGCAGCCAAGGGGGGACTACCCTCTTTGAGCAGTTCTTC.

V gene TRBV15 combines with J gene TRBJ2-2, with TRBD1 matching 7 bases. V lost 1 base to trimming and J lost 6 bases; unmatched junction nucleotides: 8. Looked up from germline, CDR1 is LNHNV and CDR2 is YYDKDF (reference sequence). The length of the CDR3 is 16 residues. CDR3 nucleotide sequence: TGTGCCACCAGCAGAGCAAAGGGGGCCCTAGCCGGGGAGCTGTTTTTT. Translation gives CATSRAKGALAGELFF.

This rearrangement joins TRBV18 to TRBJ1-2; 7 bases are shared with TRBD1. V was pared by 2 bases and J by 8 bases, with 8 bases of the junction left unmatched. The CDR3 has 14 amino acids. CDR1 and CDR2 from the germline V gene are KGHSH and LQKENI. The CDR3 region has the DNA TGTGCCAGCTCACCAAAAACAGGGGCTGACGGCTACACCTTC. Protein: CASSPKTGADGYTF.

This clone was observed a few times. The chain employs TRBV13 and TRBJ2-4; D is undetermined. Germline V lookup: CDR1 PRHDT, CDR2 FYEKMQ (reference sequence). The V and J ends lost 6 bases and 2 bases respectively, with 8 bases between them. The CDR3 totals 13 residues. The CDR3: CASSTGSKNIQYF. CDR3 nucleotide sequence: TGTGCCAGCAGTACCGGGTCCAAAAACATTCAGTACTTC.